These T cell receptor beta chains were read from a single sample in a study of memory CD4+ T cells and cytomegalovirus serostatus. Sequencing used immunoSEQ multiplex PCR; TCRdb keeps in-frame clones, though not all of them. The sample yields about 41,000 clones, roughly 77% seen once. Input material: memory CD4+ T cells from blood. These receptors were taken from an adult in good health and CMV-seronegative. Each CDR3 is given with its conserved first and last residue. Fields, in order: V gene, J gene, D gene, CDR3 protein. The D gene is left open where the match is weak.

TRBV18	TRBJ2-5	NA	CASSPRGETQYF
TRBV5-1	TRBJ2-1	TRBD1	CASSLLAGTGYNEQFF
TRBV7-9	TRBJ2-1	NA	CASSRGQGPYNEQFF
TRBV7-3	TRBJ2-1	TRBD2	CASSLAGGSNEQFF
TRBV6-1	TRBJ2-7	TRBD2	CASRWEGFSSYEQYF
TRBV4-3	TRBJ1-1	NA	CASSLGTKPNAEAFF
TRBV19	TRBJ1-5	NA	CASSIDRTVPSQHF
TRBV30	TRBJ1-6	NA	CAWSIGVSPLHF
TRBV19	TRBJ1-5	NA	CASSVRGEEPQHF
TRBV19	TRBJ1-1	NA	CASRSGEGLNTEAFF
TRBV4-1	TRBJ2-3	NA	CASSQEGFRDTQYF